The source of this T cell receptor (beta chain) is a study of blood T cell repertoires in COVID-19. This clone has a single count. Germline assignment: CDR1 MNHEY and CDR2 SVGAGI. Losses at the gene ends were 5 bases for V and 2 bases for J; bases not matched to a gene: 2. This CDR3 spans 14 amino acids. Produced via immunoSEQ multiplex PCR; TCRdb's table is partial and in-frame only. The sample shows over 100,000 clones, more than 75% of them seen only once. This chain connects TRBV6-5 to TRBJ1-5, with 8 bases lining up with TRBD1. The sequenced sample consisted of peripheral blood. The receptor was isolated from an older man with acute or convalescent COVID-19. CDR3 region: CASSKDRGNQPQHF. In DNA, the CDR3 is TGTGCCAGCAGTAAGGACAGGGGCAATCAGCCCCAGCATTTT.